The 8 T cell receptor beta chains below were found in one sample sequenced in a study of T cells in Graves' hyperthyroidism and ophthalmopathy. Amplified TCR beta CDR3 regions derived from RNA transcripts. RT-PCR in the first round (using the HTBI primer set) targeted the TCR CDR3. TCRdb independently ran MiXCR on the multiplex PCR reads; one entry per CDR3 protein. There are over 450,000 distinct CDR3 sequences in the sample; 17% occur only once, and around 17% lies in the top ten. Sequencing was done on a sample of blood. Receptors originate from a woman between 18 and 29 years old with Graves' ophthalmopathy.

On this clonotype: The junction departs from germline at one end; a sequencing error may be responsible. The gene calls are TRBV7-2 and TRBJ2-7, with a possible D match to TRBD1 (6 bases). Germline CDR1 and CDR2: SGHTA and FQGNSA. The CDR3 totals 12 residues. CDR3 in amino acids: CVSSLAQGEQYF. The CDR3 nucleotides read TGTGTCAGCAGCTTAGCACAGGGCGAGCAGTACTTC.

The chain employs TRBV5-5 and TRBJ1-2; 9 nucleotides match TRBD1. Germline V gene data show CDR1 as SGHKS and CDR2 as YYEKEE (reference sequence). The CDR3 spans 15 residues. Trimming removed 4 bases from V and 6 bases from J; junction bases left unmatched: 10. The chain's CDR3 is CASSITGTGNDGYTF. In DNA form, the CDR3 reads TGTGCCAGCAGCATAACCGGGACAGGGAACGATGGCTACACCTTC.

This clonotype has at least ten counts. The CDR3 region is CSVEGQGLGNTIYF. The CDR3 DNA follows: TGCAGCGTTGAAGGACAGGGGCTTGGAAACACCATATATTTT. The chain couples TRBV29-1 to TRBJ1-3; 8 bases line up with TRBD1. CDR1 SQVTM and CDR2 ANQGSEA come from the germline V gene. This CDR3 spans 14 amino acids. The V segment lost 1 base and the J segment 3 bases; nucleotides outside the gene matches: 2.

In this sample, this clonotype turned up many times. The V call is TRBV7-8, the J call TRBJ2-1, with D uncertain. Germline CDR1 reads SGHVS; CDR2 reads FQNEAQ. Trimming cost V 1 base and J 9 bases, with 13 bases left between them. This CDR3 is built from 14 residues. CDR3 sequence reads: CASSLGSRVGEQFF. CDR3 DNA sequence: TGTGCCAGCAGCTTAGGATCAAGGGTAGGTGAGCAGTTCTTC.

This chain joins TRBV30 and TRBJ2-7; 9 bases agree with TRBD2. This CDR3 region has 13 residues. With V trimmed by 2 bases and J by 2 bases, 1 base remained unmatched. Per the germline V gene, CDR1 is GTSNPN and CDR2 is SVGIG (reference sequence). The CDR3 bases are TGTGCCTGGAGTTCTAGCGGGACCTACGAGCAGTACTTC. Protein product: CAWSSSGTYEQYF. The full variable domain, in which reference TRBV30 and TRBJ2-7 provide the parts outside the CDR3, is SQTIHQWPATLVQPVGSPLSLECTVEGTSNPNLYWYRQAAGRGLQLLFYSVGIGQISSEVPQNLSASRPQDRQFILSSKKLLLSDSGFYLCAWSSSGTYEQYFGPGTRLTVT.

This clonotype was recorded at least ten times. The chain couples TRBV20-1 to TRBJ1-5, with 7 bases that match TRBD1. CDR1 and CDR2 (germline): DFQATT, SNEGSKA (reference sequence). V trimming: 0 bases; J trimming: 1 base; junction bases outside the gene matches: 6. The CDR3 loop spans 16 amino acids. The CDR3 nucleotides read TGCAGTGCTAGAGACAGACAGGGCGGGAGCAATCAGCCCCAGCATTTT. Amino acid sequence: CSARDRQGGSNQPQHF.

This chain uses TRBV19 with TRBJ2-7; D unresolved. V was pared by 3 bases and J by 4 bases, with 16 bases between. This CDR3 is built from 15 residues. The germline gives CDR1 LNHDA, CDR2 SQIVND (reference sequence). The CDR3 nucleotides read TGTGCCAGTAGTATTTCTCTGGACCGTGAATACGAGCAGTACTTC. Protein product: CASSISLDREYEQYF.

This clonotype has ten or more counts. This chain links TRBV5-5 with TRBJ1-1; the D gene is possibly TRBD1 (6 bases). V was cut by 3 bases and J by 7 bases, with 16 bases left in between. Germline V gene data show CDR1 as SGHKS and CDR2 as YYEKEE (reference sequence). The CDR3 has 14 residues. The CDR3 coding sequence is TGTGCCAGCAGCTGGAGGGGGGGGTGGATTGAAGCTTTCTTT. It specifies CASSWRGGWIEAFF. The full variable domain, its missing parts supplied by reference TRBV5-5 and TRBJ1-1, is DAGVTQSPTHLIKTRGQQVTLRCSPISGHKSVSWYQQVLGQGPQFIFQYYEKEERGRGNFPDRFSARQFPNYSSELNVNALLLGDSALYLCASSWRGGWIEAFFGQGTRLTVV.